This T cell receptor beta chain is from a study of healthy donors' naive CD4 and CD8 T cells. Naive CD4+ cells were sorted as CD4+CD8-CD45RO-CD45RA+; naive CD8+ as CD8+CD4-CD45RA+CD27bright. The CDR3 sequence is 13 residues long. From germline, CDR1 is SQVTM and CDR2 ANQGSEA. Trimming pared 4 bases from V and 10 bases from J, leaving 17 bases between. TCR libraries were built from about 500 ng of total RNA by linear amplification. One entry per CDR3 protein results from TCRdb running MiXCR on the reads. This repertoire shows about 180,000 distinct CDR3 sequences, around 74% found once; its top ten account for around 2%.

Sequenced material: naive CD4+ and CD8+ T cells sorted from blood, pooled from several donors. This chain joins TRBV29-1 and TRBJ2-4, with a tentative D call TRBD2 (6 bases). The source is a pool of human donors in good health; the sample pools cells from several healthy donors. The CDR3 DNA sequence: TGCAGCGTTGCCCCGGGTAGCGGACTAATTCAGTACTTC. This encodes CSVAPGSGLIQYF.